This T cell receptor (beta chain) was observed in a study of response to subunit inactivated influenza vaccine. V was cut by 0 bases and J by 0 bases, with 9 bases left in between. This CDR3 has 16 residues. Per the germline V gene, CDR1 is LGHNA and CDR2 is YNFKEQ. One entry per CDR3 protein results from TCRdb running MiXCR on the RT-PCR reads. Of around 580,000 distinct CDR3 sequences in the sample, 12% to 15% were seen once. This clonotype showed up many times. The antigen remains unidentified. Study-level results: That few new T cells are recruited by each seasonal influenza vaccination was the authors' suggestion.

This TCR came from a man aged 50 or older who received an inactivated influenza vaccine. The V call is TRBV4-2, the J call TRBJ1-3, with D possibly matching TRBD1 (5 bases). The sample consisted of PBMCs from blood, taken 11 to 12 days after vaccination. CDR3 DNA: TGTGCCAGCAGCCAAGAACCACAGGACTCTGGAAACACCATATATTTT. It is translated as CASSQEPQDSGNTIYF.